The rows below give T cell receptor beta chains drawn from one sample of a study of T cells in Graves' hyperthyroidism and ophthalmopathy. TCRdb used MiXCR to reprocess the multiplex PCR reads, holding one entry per CDR3 protein. The profile shows about 400,000 distinct CDR3 sequences, under 15% of them singletons. The sequenced sample consisted of blood. The receptors were sampled from a woman in her twenties or thirties with Graves' hyperthyroidism. Both conserved end residues are part of each CDR3. A D gene is named only where the DNA matches it firmly. Size values are once, few and many counts, or a class for expanded clones, and some rows have none.

v_call: TRBV6-1; j_call: TRBJ2-1; clone_size: many; d_call: TRBD2; cdr3_aa: CASSSTSATYNEQFF; cdr3_nt: TGTGCCAGCAGCTCGACTAGCGCCACCTACAATGAGCAGTTCTTC
v_call: TRBV7-6; j_call: TRBJ2-7; clone_size: many; d_call: .; cdr3_aa: CASSLGAAGVGSEQYF; cdr3_nt: TGTGCCAGCAGCTTAGGGGCAGCGGGTGTCGGTTCCGAGCAGTACTTC
v_call: TRBV19; j_call: TRBJ2-7; clone_size: few; d_call: .; cdr3_aa: CASSAYSGTYEQYF; cdr3_nt: TGTGCCAGTAGTGCCTACAGCGGAACCTACGAGCAGTACTTC
v_call: TRBV28; j_call: TRBJ2-1; clone_size: few; d_call: .; cdr3_aa: CASSFTRLDNDEQFF; cdr3_nt: TGTGCCAGCAGTTTCACGAGACTAGATAATGATGAGCAGTTCTTC
v_call: TRBV18; j_call: TRBJ1-5; clone_size: many; d_call: TRBD1; cdr3_aa: CASSPIQGVSNQPQHF; cdr3_nt: TGTGCCAGCTCACCAATACAGGGGGTGAGCAATCAGCCCCAGCATTTT
v_call: TRBV6-1; j_call: TRBJ2-2; clone_size: .; d_call: TRBD1; cdr3_aa: CASAGTGSNTGELFF; cdr3_nt: TGTGCCAGCGCAGGGACAGGCTCGAACACCGGGGAGCTGTTTTTT
v_call: TRBV20-1; j_call: TRBJ1-5; clone_size: few; d_call: TRBD1; cdr3_aa: CSAMTGGAQSQPQHF; cdr3_nt: TGCAGTGCCATGACAGGGGGCGCGCAGAGTCAGCCCCAGCATTTT
v_call: TRBV27; j_call: TRBJ2-3; clone_size: many; d_call: .; cdr3_aa: CASSSYGSSELHTDTQYF; cdr3_nt: TGTGCCAGCAGTTCTTATGGATCTAGTGAACTCCACACAGATACGCAGTATTTT
v_call: TRBV28; j_call: TRBJ2-7; clone_size: .; d_call: .; cdr3_aa: CASSNPGRFLSYEQYF; cdr3_nt: TGTGCCAGCAGTAACCCGGGACGGTTCCTTTCCTACGAGCAGTACTTC
v_call: TRBV3-1; j_call: TRBJ2-7; clone_size: many; d_call: TRBD2; cdr3_aa: CASSLVGGRPSYEQYF; cdr3_nt: TGTGCCAGCAGCCTTGTAGGCGGGAGGCCCAGCTACGAGCAGTACTTC
v_call: TRBV2; j_call: TRBJ2-3; clone_size: many; d_call: .; cdr3_aa: CASSEVRVGTDTQYF; cdr3_nt: TGTGCCAGCAGTGAAGTCAGGGTGGGAACAGATACGCAGTATTTT
v_call: TRBV6-1; j_call: TRBJ2-5; clone_size: .; d_call: .; cdr3_aa: CASSFSGGGETQYF; cdr3_nt: TGTGCCAGCAGTTTTAGTGGGGGAGGAGAGACCCAGTACTTC
v_call: TRBV7-2; j_call: TRBJ2-1; clone_size: .; d_call: .; cdr3_aa: CASSSQFNEQFF; cdr3_nt: TGTGCCAGCAGCTCTCAGTTCAATGAGCAGTTCTTC
v_call: TRBV13; j_call: TRBJ2-6; clone_size: few; d_call: TRBD2; cdr3_aa: CATGGGHSGANVLTF; cdr3_nt: TGTGCCACCGGGGGGGGACACTCTGGGGCCAACGTCCTGACTTTC
v_call: TRBV9; j_call: TRBJ2-1; clone_size: .; d_call: TRBD2; cdr3_aa: CASSSTLAGTYNEQFF; cdr3_nt: TGTGCCAGCAGCTCCACACTAGCGGGAACTTACAATGAGCAGTTCTTC
v_call: TRBV28; j_call: TRBJ2-3; clone_size: many; d_call: TRBD2; cdr3_aa: CASSSFNVLAGLVDTQYF; cdr3_nt: TGTGCCAGCAGTTCGTTTAACGTACTAGCGGGTCTAGTGGATACGCAGTATTTT
v_call: TRBV28; j_call: TRBJ2-7; clone_size: many; d_call: TRBD2; cdr3_aa: CASSTSGRKRYEQYF; cdr3_nt: TGTGCCAGCAGTACTAGCGGGAGGAAGCGGTACGAGCAGTACTTC
v_call: TRBV7-9; j_call: TRBJ2-2; clone_size: .; d_call: .; cdr3_aa: CASSALQGHGELFF; cdr3_nt: TGTGCCAGCAGCGCGCTACAGGGTCACGGGGAGCTGTTTTTT
v_call: TRBV5-1; j_call: TRBJ2-5; clone_size: few; d_call: .; cdr3_aa: CASSLATGARLETQYF; cdr3_nt: TGCGCCAGCAGCTTGGCCACTGGCGCCAGGCTGGAGACCCAGTACTTC
v_call: TRBV20-1; j_call: TRBJ2-5; clone_size: .; d_call: TRBD2; cdr3_aa: CSACPAGLSSGRSNPETQYF; cdr3_nt: TGCAGTGCTTGTCCAGCGGGGTTGTCTAGCGGGAGATCAAACCCAGAGACCCAGTACTTC
v_call: TRBV4-1; j_call: TRBJ1-2; clone_size: .; d_call: .; cdr3_aa: CASSQGNGFGYTF; cdr3_nt: TGCGCCAGCAGCCAAGGAAATGGCTTTGGCTACACCTTC
v_call: TRBV3-1; j_call: TRBJ2-7; clone_size: .; d_call: TRBD1; cdr3_aa: CASSQDGTGTGRSYEQYF; cdr3_nt: TGTGCCAGCAGCCAAGATGGCACCGGGACAGGGAGGTCCTACGAGCAGTACTTC
v_call: TRBV7-2; j_call: TRBJ2-3; clone_size: many; d_call: .; cdr3_aa: CASSLDEGRTDTQYF; cdr3_nt: TGTGCCAGCAGCTTAGACGAGGGACGCACAGATACGCAGTATTTT
v_call: TRBV24-1; j_call: TRBJ2-1; clone_size: many; d_call: .; cdr3_aa: CATSDLTSHGDEQFF; cdr3_nt: TGTGCCACCAGTGACCTCACTAGTCACGGAGATGAGCAGTTCTTC
v_call: TRBV20-1; j_call: TRBJ2-5; clone_size: few; d_call: TRBD1; cdr3_aa: CSARRTGWGETQYF; cdr3_nt: TGCAGTGCTAGAAGGACAGGGTGGGGAGAGACCCAGTACTTC
v_call: TRBV5-1; j_call: TRBJ1-2; clone_size: few; d_call: .; cdr3_aa: CASSLAQDSGGYTF; cdr3_nt: TGCGCCAGCAGCTTGGCCCAGGACTCTGGAGGCTACACCTTC
v_call: TRBV29-1; j_call: TRBJ2-7; clone_size: many; d_call: TRBD2; cdr3_aa: CSVEGGAGGSYEQYF; cdr3_nt: TGCAGCGTTGAAGGGGGAGCGGGGGGCTCCTACGAGCAGTACTTC
v_call: TRBV27; j_call: TRBJ1-1; clone_size: few; d_call: .; cdr3_aa: CASSLSTLSTEAFF; cdr3_nt: TGTGCCAGCAGTTTATCCACCCTGTCCACTGAAGCTTTCTTT
v_call: TRBV20-1; j_call: TRBJ2-4; clone_size: .; d_call: TRBD1; cdr3_aa: CSPGDRIDKNIQYF; cdr3_nt: TGCAGCCCCGGGGACAGGATAGACAAAAACATTCAGTACTTC
v_call: TRBV10-3; j_call: TRBJ2-1; clone_size: .; d_call: .; cdr3_aa: CVISVVNEQFF; cdr3_nt: TGTGTCATCAGTGTAGTTAATGAGCAGTTCTTC
v_call: TRBV18; j_call: TRBJ2-7; clone_size: many; d_call: TRBD1; cdr3_aa: CASSPLQGAYEQYF; cdr3_nt: TGTGCCAGCTCACCCCTACAGGGGGCCTACGAGCAGTACTTC